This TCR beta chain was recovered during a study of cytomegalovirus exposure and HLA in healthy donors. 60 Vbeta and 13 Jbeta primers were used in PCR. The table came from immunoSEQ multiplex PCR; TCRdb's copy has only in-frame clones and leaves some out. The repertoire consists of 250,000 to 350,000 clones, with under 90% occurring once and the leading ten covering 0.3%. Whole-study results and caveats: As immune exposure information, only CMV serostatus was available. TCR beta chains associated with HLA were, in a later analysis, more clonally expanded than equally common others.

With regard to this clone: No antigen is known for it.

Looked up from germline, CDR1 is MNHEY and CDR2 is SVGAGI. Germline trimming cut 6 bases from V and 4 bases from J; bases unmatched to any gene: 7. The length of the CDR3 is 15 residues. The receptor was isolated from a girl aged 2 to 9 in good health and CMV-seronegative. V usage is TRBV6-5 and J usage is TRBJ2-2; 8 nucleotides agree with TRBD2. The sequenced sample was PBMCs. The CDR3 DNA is TGTGCCAGCAGGGGACTAGGAGCGGGCACCGGGGAGCTGTTTTTT. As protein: CASRGLGAGTGELFF.